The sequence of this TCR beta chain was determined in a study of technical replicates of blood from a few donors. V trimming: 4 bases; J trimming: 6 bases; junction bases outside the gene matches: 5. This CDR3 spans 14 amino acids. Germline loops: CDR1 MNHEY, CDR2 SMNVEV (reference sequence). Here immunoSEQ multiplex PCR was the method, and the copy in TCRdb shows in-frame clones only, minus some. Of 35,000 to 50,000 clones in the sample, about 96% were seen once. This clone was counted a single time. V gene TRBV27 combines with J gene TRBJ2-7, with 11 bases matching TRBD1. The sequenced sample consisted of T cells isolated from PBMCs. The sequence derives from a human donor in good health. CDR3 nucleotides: TGTGCCAGCAGTTCGGGGACAGGGGGTTTCGAGCAGTACTTC. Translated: CASSSGTGGFEQYF.